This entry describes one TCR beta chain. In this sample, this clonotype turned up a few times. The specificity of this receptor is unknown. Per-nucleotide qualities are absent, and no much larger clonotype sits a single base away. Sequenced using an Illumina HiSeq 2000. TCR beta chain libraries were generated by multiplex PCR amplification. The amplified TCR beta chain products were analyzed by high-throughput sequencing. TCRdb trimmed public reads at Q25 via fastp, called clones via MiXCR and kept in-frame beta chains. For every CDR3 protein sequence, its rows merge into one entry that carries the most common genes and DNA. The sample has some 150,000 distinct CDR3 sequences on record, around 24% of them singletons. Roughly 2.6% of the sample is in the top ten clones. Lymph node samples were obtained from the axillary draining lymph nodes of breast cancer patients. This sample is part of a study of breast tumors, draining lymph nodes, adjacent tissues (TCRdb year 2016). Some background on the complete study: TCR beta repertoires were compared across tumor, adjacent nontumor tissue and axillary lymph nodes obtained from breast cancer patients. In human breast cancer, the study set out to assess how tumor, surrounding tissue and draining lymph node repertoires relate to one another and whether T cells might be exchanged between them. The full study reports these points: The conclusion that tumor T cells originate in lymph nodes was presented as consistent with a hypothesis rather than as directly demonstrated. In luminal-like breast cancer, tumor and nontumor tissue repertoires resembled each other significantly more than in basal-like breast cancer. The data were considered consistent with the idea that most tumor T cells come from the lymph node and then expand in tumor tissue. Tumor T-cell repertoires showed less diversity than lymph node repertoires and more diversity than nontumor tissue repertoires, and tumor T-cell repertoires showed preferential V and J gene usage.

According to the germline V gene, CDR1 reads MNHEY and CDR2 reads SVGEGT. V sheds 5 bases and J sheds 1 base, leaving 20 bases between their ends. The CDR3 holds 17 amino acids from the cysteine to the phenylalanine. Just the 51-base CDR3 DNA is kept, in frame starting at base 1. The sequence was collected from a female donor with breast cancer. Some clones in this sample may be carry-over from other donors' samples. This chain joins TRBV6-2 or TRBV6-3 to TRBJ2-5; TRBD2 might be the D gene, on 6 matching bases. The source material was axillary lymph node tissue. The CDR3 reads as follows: CASSPQGPGTRQETQYF. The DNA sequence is TGTGCCAGCAGTCCGCAGGGCCCCGGGACTCGCCAAGAGACCCAGTACTTC.